This T cell receptor (beta chain) was profiled in a study of cytomegalovirus exposure and HLA in healthy donors. Study conclusions and caveats: Analysis was carried out at a later point, and it linked a missense DCLRE1C variant to TCR beta V- and J-gene trimming.

A multiplex PCR was run with 60 Vbeta primers and 13 Jbeta primers. The method was immunoSEQ multiplex PCR; TCRdb's version includes in-frame clones alone and lacks a portion of them. This sample's clone table lists roughly 40,000 clones. The CDR3 runs to 18 residues. Looked up from germline, CDR1 is MNHNS and CDR2 is SASEGT. With respect to this clone: Antigen: not known. A read error may account for a junction end that differs from germline.

Sequencing was performed on PBMCs. The genes are TRBV6-1 and TRBJ2-1, with 10 nucleotides matching TRBD2. The TCR sequence derives from a middle-aged man in good health and CMV-seropositive. The CDR3 is CASREGGGVSGRASEQFF. In DNA, the CDR3 is TGTGCCAGCAGGGAAGGGGGCGGTGTGAGCGGGAGGGCCTCCGAGCAGTTCTTC.